Listed here are 15 T cell receptor beta chains from one sample, sequenced in a study of T cell responses to AZD1222 COVID-19 vaccine. Here immunoSEQ multiplex PCR was the method, and the copy in TCRdb shows in-frame clones only, minus some. The data contain over 110,000 clones, around 93% of them singletons. This specimen consisted of peripheral blood, obtained on day 0 of AZD1222 vaccination. Source of these receptors: an adult in good health.

The V call is TRBV10-3, the J call TRBJ2-2; D might be TRBD2 (6 bases). CDR1 is ENHRY and CDR2 is SYGVKD in the germline V gene. The CDR3 loop spans 14 amino acids. Trimming removed 7 bases from V and 7 bases from J, with 16 bases in between. CDR3 amino acids: CAITSGEDGGELFF. The DNA of the CDR3 is TGTGCCATCACGTCCGGGGAGGACGGCGGGGAGCTGTTTTTT.

This sequence joins TRBV6-5 and TRBJ1-2; 7 nucleotides agree with TRBD1. Germline CDR1 is MNHEY and CDR2 is SVGAGI. The CDR3 length is 14 residues. The V segment lost 6 bases and the J segment 2 bases; nucleotides outside the gene matches: 6. The CDR3 reads CASRRPGQNYGYTF. The CDR3 nucleotides are TGTGCCAGCAGGAGACCGGGACAGAACTATGGCTACACCTTC.

The chain joins TRBV5-1 to TRBJ2-1, with 7 bases that match TRBD1. CDR3 length: 13 amino acids. Per germline, CDR1 SGHRS and CDR2 YFSETQ. Germline trimming cut 0 bases from V and 8 bases from J; bases unmatched to any gene: 2. The DNA of the CDR3 is TGCGCCAGCAGCTTGGGACAGGGCTATGAGCAGTTCTTC. Translated: CASSLGQGYEQFF.

The chain has TRBV4-3 and TRBJ1-2, with 10 bases fitting TRBD1. Germline V gene data show CDR1 as LGHNA and CDR2 as YSLEER. The CDR3 is 15 residues long. V lost 0 bases to trimming and J lost 7 bases; unmatched junction nucleotides: 5. This CDR3 is CASSQDRQGAGGYTF. The CDR3 nucleotides read TGCGCCAGCAGCCAAGATCGACAGGGGGCGGGTGGCTACACCTTC.

The chain uses TRBV25-1 and TRBJ1-2; D is possibly TRBD1 (6 bases). V was trimmed by 2 bases and J by 7 bases, leaving 11 bases between them. The CDR3 is made up of 13 amino acids. The germline gives CDR1 MGHDK, CDR2 SYGVNS. CDR3 bases: TGTGCCAGCAGTGAAGTACAGGGCCGTGGCTACACCTTC. Residues: CASSEVQGRGYTF.

The chain carries TRBV9 and TRBJ1-6; no firm D call. The CDR3 is 14 amino acids. Germline V gene lookup returns CDR1 SGDLS and CDR2 YYNGEE. V shed 0 bases and J shed 5 bases, with 6 bases lying between them. Here the CDR3 DNA reads TGTGCCAGCAGCGTAGAAGGGAATAATTCACCCCTCCACTTT. As protein: CASSVEGNNSPLHF.

The chain recombines TRBV2 with TRBJ2-2; D is ambiguous. V was shortened by 3 bases and J by 0 bases, with 8 bases between the two germline ends. This CDR3 is built from 15 residues. Germline V gives CDR1 SNHLY, CDR2 FYNNEI. CDR3 nucleotides: TGTGCCAGCAGTGAGATTCGGGCGAACACCGGGGAGCTGTTTTTT. Translated, it gives CASSEIRANTGELFF.

This chain connects TRBV14 to TRBJ1-1, with D maybe TRBD1 (5 bases). V was shortened by 3 bases and J by 5 bases, with 10 bases between the two germline ends. CDR1 is SGHDN, CDR2 FVKESK, per germline. The CDR3 covers 13 residues. CDR3 loop: CASSQVGGTEAFF. In DNA, the CDR3 is TGTGCCAGCAGCCAGGTGGGGGGGACTGAAGCTTTCTTT.

The chain couples TRBV7-8 to TRBJ1-2; D ambiguous. The CDR3 covers 13 residues. The germline V gene encodes CDR1 SGHVS and CDR2 FQNEAQ. Trimming removed 3 bases from V and 5 bases from J, with 10 bases in between. CDR3 coding DNA: TGTGCCAGCAGCTTGGCGCTGGAGTATGGCTACACCTTC. Translation gives CASSLALEYGYTF.

This clone was observed a single time. The J gene is TRBJ1-2, the V gene TRBV19; 9 nucleotides line up with TRBD1. Trimming cost V 7 bases and J 5 bases; bases outside gene matches: 11. Germline CDR1 is LNHDA and CDR2 is SQIVND (reference sequence). CDR3 length equals 15 residues. The chain's CDR3 is CASTRTGTGQYGYTF. For the CDR3, the DNA is TGTGCCAGTACACGCACCGGGACAGGGCAATATGGCTACACCTTC.

V is TRBV5-5 and J is TRBJ1-2, with unresolved D. Germline V gene sequence: CDR1 SGHKS, CDR2 YYEKEE (reference sequence). V was clipped by 0 bases and J by 2 bases, with 8 bases between them. This CDR3 is 14 amino acids long. CDR3 loop: CASSLVSTNYGYTF. The CDR3 DNA sequence: TGTGCCAGCAGCTTGGTCTCGACCAACTATGGCTACACCTTC.

The chain carries TRBV6-5 and TRBJ1-4; D is perhaps TRBD1 (6 bases). With 4 bases removed from V and 7 bases from J, the gap between germline ends came to 16 bases. CDR3 length: 15 amino acids. CDR1 and CDR2 (germline): MNHEY, SVGAGI. CDR3 amino acids: CASSSAGGALEKLFF. The CDR3 DNA sequence: TGTGCCAGCAGTTCGGCGGGGGGGGCGCTTGAAAAACTGTTTTTT.

The chain joins TRBV6-2 or TRBV6-3 to TRBJ2-1; weak D call: TRBD2 (6 bases). This CDR3 region has 13 residues. Trimming left V 6 bases short and J 6 bases short, with 12 bases between. The V gene's germline CDR1 is MNHEY and CDR2 SVGEGT. The CDR3 DNA sequence: TGTGCCAGCAGCCCCGGGACTTTCAATGAGCAGTTCTTC. Translation: CASSPGTFNEQFF.

The sample holds one count of this clone. The chain combines TRBV12-5 with TRBJ2-2, with D unclear. CDR1 and CDR2 (germline): LGHNT, FRNRAP. The V end lost 2 bases, the J end lost 2 bases, and 6 bases lay between the germline ends. The CDR3 totals 14 residues. CDR3 sequence (DNA): TGTGCTAGTGGTTTGCCCCCTAACACCGGGGAGCTGTTTTTT. Residues: CASGLPPNTGELFF.

The rearrangement uses TRBV2 and TRBJ2-7, with D tentatively TRBD1 (5 bases). The germline gives CDR1 SNHLY, CDR2 FYNNEI. The CDR3 sequence is 12 residues long. Trimming removed 6 bases from V and 4 bases from J, with 10 bases in between. CDR3 residues: CASRDRVYEQYF. In nucleotides, the CDR3 is TGTGCCAGCAGAGACAGAGTATACGAGCAGTACTTC.